The T cell receptor (beta chain) under discussion was sequenced for a study of blood T cell repertoires in COVID-19. Background on the study: Samples representing acute and convalescent COVID-19 were sourced from the United States, Italy and Spain. T cells, B-cell-depleted T cells, or PBMCs provided the cDNA or gDNA that served as material.

Data came from immunoSEQ multiplex PCR; TCRdb stores just in-frame clones and leaves some out. This sample has approximately 310,000 clones, with around 86% found just once. Germline V gene lookup returns CDR1 WSHSY and CDR2 SAAADI. The J segment lost 4 bases and the V segment lost 6 bases, leaving 3 bases of the junction unmatched. The CDR3 runs to 14 residues. The specimen was peripheral blood. This sequence joins TRBV10-2 and TRBJ2-1, with TRBD2 matching over 10 bases. The source of this sequence is a man aged 45-65 years with active or convalescent COVID-19. The CDR3 DNA reads as TGCGCCAGCAGACTAGCGGGAATGTACAATGAGCAGTTCTTC. Encoded protein: CASRLAGMYNEQFF.